This passage covers 30 T cell receptor beta chains from one sample sequenced in a study of control samples from healthy donors and cancer patients. Assay used: immunoSEQ multiplex PCR; TCRdb lists only in-frame clones, some missing. The repertoire includes about 96,000 clones, just over 90% of them detected once, and more than 7% sits in the top ten. The sequenced sample consisted of blood. Every receptor here comes from a man aged 18 to 30 in good health.

The chain links TRBV4-1 to TRBJ2-3; 7 positions match TRBD2. V was pared by 0 bases and J by 2 bases, with 5 bases of the junction left unmatched. This CDR3 is 16 amino acids long. CDR1 MGHRA and CDR2 YSYEKL come from the germline V gene. The CDR3 DNA sequence: TGCGCCAGCAGCCAAGAGTCAGCGGGATTCACAGATACGCAGTATTTT. This encodes CASSQESAGFTDTQYF.

V usage is TRBV2 and J usage is TRBJ1-1; 7 nucleotides align to TRBD1. The CDR3 covers 18 residues. Germline V gene data show CDR1 as SNHLY and CDR2 as FYNNEI. With V trimmed by 8 bases and J by 7 bases, 25 bases remained unmatched. Here the CDR3 DNA reads TGTGCCAGCGCAGAGGGTAATAGGGACAGAGGAGTTTTGGTTGAAGCTTTCTTT. Translating gives CASAEGNRDRGVLVEAFF. The variable domain in full, with the rest retrieved from reference TRBV2 and TRBJ1-1, is EPEVTQTPSHQVTQMGQEVILRCVPISNHLYFYWYRQILGQKVEFLVSFYNNEISEKSEIFDDQFSVERPDGSNFTLKIRSTKLEDSAMYFCASAEGNRDRGVLVEAFFGQGTRLTVV.

The chain couples TRBV27 to TRBJ1-6, with 9 bases aligning to TRBD1. From germline, CDR1 is MNHEY and CDR2 SMNVEV (reference sequence). Losses at the gene ends were 9 bases for V and 9 bases for J; bases not matched to a gene: 6. This CDR3 region has 13 residues. CDR3 loop: CASQTGGRSPLHF. CDR3 coding DNA: TGTGCCAGTCAAACAGGGGGCCGTTCACCCCTCCACTTT.

The rearrangement links TRBV29-1 to TRBJ2-7; no firm D call. This CDR3 comprises 11 residues. V dropped 7 bases and J dropped 6 bases, with 13 bases sitting between them. CDR1 is SQVTM and CDR2 is ANQGSEA in the germline V gene. CDR3 sequence: CSGDTGSEQYF. Written as DNA, the CDR3 is TGCAGCGGTGACACCGGGTCCGAGCAGTACTTC.

This CDR3 reads CASRPPGGPYEQYF. The CDR3 DNA is TGCGCCAGCAGGCCCCCCGGGGGACCCTACGAGCAGTACTTC. The chain carries TRBV5-1 and TRBJ2-7; possibly TRBD2 for D (6 bases). V was shortened by 5 bases and J by 2 bases, with 14 bases between the two germline ends. This CDR3 has 14 amino acids. The V gene's germline CDR1 is SGHRS and CDR2 YFSETQ.

The chain carries TRBV29-1 and TRBJ2-2; the match to TRBD1 covers 10 bases. Germline V gene lookup returns CDR1 SQVTM and CDR2 ANQGSEA. Trimming removed 3 bases from V and 4 bases from J; junction bases left unmatched: 2. This CDR3 has 14 residues. CDR3 sequence reads: CSVDGTGVTGELFF. The CDR3 coding sequence is TGCAGCGTTGACGGGACAGGGGTCACCGGGGAGCTGTTTTTT.

The chain uses TRBV2 and TRBJ1-1; possible D gene TRBD1, 5 bases. Germline CDR1 SNHLY, CDR2 FYNNEI. The ends were cut back, 11 bases at V and 7 bases at J, with 20 bases in the middle. The CDR3 extends over 13 amino acids. CDR3 loop: CAGDQGGGIEAFF. CDR3 DNA: TGTGCCGGGGACCAGGGAGGAGGTATTGAAGCTTTCTTT. Full variable domain (rest looked up from reference TRBV2 and TRBJ1-1): EPEVTQTPSHQVTQMGQEVILRCVPISNHLYFYWYRQILGQKVEFLVSFYNNEISEKSEIFDDQFSVERPDGSNFTLKIRSTKLEDSAMYFCAGDQGGGIEAFFGQGTRLTVV.

The V and J genes are TRBV6-4 and TRBJ2-1; D is uncertain. The CDR3 consists of 15 residues. Deletions cut 2 bases from V and 0 bases from J, with 8 bases between. Germline CDR1 reads MRHNA; CDR2 reads SNTAGT. CDR3 residues: CASSDGQSSYNEQFF. The CDR3 DNA reads as TGTGCCAGCAGTGACGGGCAAAGCTCCTACAATGAGCAGTTCTTC.

The chain links TRBV19 to TRBJ1-5; D perhaps matches TRBD1 (5 bases). The CDR3 is 14 amino acids. Germline V gene sequence: CDR1 LNHDA, CDR2 SQIVND (reference sequence). V shed 5 bases and J shed 1 base, with 9 bases lying between them. CDR3 in amino acids: CASSDSGSNQPQHF. CDR3 nucleotide sequence: TGTGCCAGTAGTGACAGTGGGAGCAATCAGCCCCAGCATTTT.

This clone was recorded a few times. The rearrangement uses TRBV11-3 and TRBJ2-2; 7 positions agree with TRBD2. Germline V gene lookup returns CDR1 SGHNT and CDR2 YENEEA. V was pared by 3 bases and J by 6 bases, with 10 bases of the junction left unmatched. The CDR3 is made up of 16 amino acids. CDR3 bases: TGTGCCAGCAGCTTTCGGGGGGTGCACGGGGCCGGGGAGCTGTTTTTT. Its protein is CASSFRGVHGAGELFF.

The chain recombines TRBV7-2 with TRBJ2-5, with 15 bases aligning to TRBD2. The CDR3 is made up of 16 amino acids. Germline V gene data show CDR1 as SGHTA and CDR2 as FQGNSA. V shed 4 bases and J 5 bases; nucleotides not matched to a gene: 5. The CDR3 loop reads CASSWTSGGASETQYF. Here the CDR3 DNA reads TGTGCCAGCAGCTGGACTAGCGGGGGGGCTTCGGAGACCCAGTACTTC.

This chain connects TRBV2 to TRBJ1-6; tentatively, D is TRBD1 (5 bases). V was clipped by 6 bases and J by 4 bases, with 19 bases between them. The CDR3 sequence is 17 residues long. The V gene's germline CDR1 is SNHLY and CDR2 FYNNEI. In DNA, the CDR3 is TGTGCCAGCAGGGACGGGGCGTATAGACAGTATAATTCACCCCTCCACTTT. Amino acid sequence: CASRDGAYRQYNSPLHF. The full variable domain, in which reference TRBV2 and TRBJ1-6 provide the parts outside the CDR3, is EPEVTQTPSHQVTQMGQEVILRCVPISNHLYFYWYRQILGQKVEFLVSFYNNEISEKSEIFDDQFSVERPDGSNFTLKIRSTKLEDSAMYFCASRDGAYRQYNSPLHFGNGTRLTVT.

This rearrangement joins TRBV29-1 to TRBJ1-1; the D gene is possibly TRBD1 (5 bases). The CDR3 contains 12 residues. CDR1 is SQVTM and CDR2 is ANQGSEA in the germline V gene. V was cut by 4 bases and J by 4 bases, with 10 bases left in between. The DNA for the CDR3 is TGCAGCGTTGCCGGCGGGGGCACTGAAGCTTTCTTT. Amino acid sequence: CSVAGGGTEAFF.

The chain uses TRBV11-2 and TRBJ1-6, with 10 bases aligning to TRBD1. With V trimmed by 5 bases and J by 8 bases, 6 bases remained unmatched. The CDR3 runs 15 residues. Germline CDR1 and CDR2: SGHAT and FQNNGV. Written as DNA, the CDR3 is TGTGCCAGCAGCCAGGAGGGGACAGGGGATTCACCCCTCCACTTT. It yields the protein CASSQEGTGDSPLHF.

The chain employs TRBV2 and TRBJ1-4, with TRBD1 as a possible D gene (5 bases). Germline CDR1 is SNHLY and CDR2 is FYNNEI. The CDR3 totals 16 residues. Deletions cut 0 bases from V and 0 bases from J, with 8 bases between. The CDR3 loop reads CASSEAGTATNEKLFF. The CDR3, as DNA: TGTGCCAGCAGTGAAGCCGGGACCGCAACTAATGAAAAACTGTTTTTT.

As concerns this clone: The junction departs from the called germline gene at one end, perhaps through a read error. The V call is TRBV7-6, the J call TRBJ1-4, with D perhaps matching TRBD1 (5 bases). This CDR3 has 18 amino acids. Germline CDR1 reads SGHVS; CDR2 reads FNYEAQ. The CDR3 DNA sequence: TGTGCCAGCAGCTTAGGTTTAGGGTCGGGACCCGAACATGACAAACTGTTTTTT. Translation: CASSLGLGSGPEHDKLFF.

The V call is TRBV3-1 (or the pseudogene TRBV3-2), the J call TRBJ1-1, with 8 bases lining up with TRBD1. This CDR3 is 15 amino acids long. Trimming removed 3 bases from V and 7 bases from J; junction bases left unmatched: 10. Germline V gene data show CDR1 as LGHDT and CDR2 as YNNKEL (reference sequence). The CDR3 loop reads CASSHLSGGTHEAFF. The DNA of the CDR3 is TGTGCCAGCAGCCACCTTTCAGGGGGCACTCATGAAGCTTTCTTT.

This chain joins TRBV18 and TRBJ2-7; 7 bases line up with TRBD1. Unmatched junction bases numbered 9, after V lost 5 bases and J lost 2 bases. The length of the CDR3 is 15 residues. The germline CDR1 and CDR2 sequences are KGHSH and LQKENI. CDR3 bases: TGTGCCAGCTCAAACGACAGGGAATCCCCCTACGAGCAGTACTTC. It specifies CASSNDRESPYEQYF. Full variable domain (remainder filled in from reference TRBV18 and TRBJ2-7): NAGVMQNPRHLVRRRGQEARLRCSPMKGHSHVYWYRQLPEEGLKFMVYLQKENIIDESGMPKERFSAEFPKEGPSILRIQQVVRGDSAAYFCASSNDRESPYEQYFGPGTRLTVT.

The chain is built from TRBV29-1 and TRBJ1-2; no clear D gene. The CDR3 runs 12 residues. Germline CDR1 is SQVTM and CDR2 is ANQGSEA. Trimming pared 3 bases from V and 2 bases from J, leaving 7 bases between. This CDR3 is CSVDSGNYGYTF. CDR3 in DNA: TGCAGCGTTGACTCTGGGAACTATGGCTACACCTTC.

This clone was seen a handful of times. This chain uses TRBV27 with TRBJ2-1; D gene uncertain. The CDR3 runs to 11 residues. The V gene lost 7 bases and the J gene lost 1 base, with 2 bases spanning the gap. Looked up from germline, CDR1 is MNHEY and CDR2 is SMNVEV (reference sequence). The CDR3 DNA sequence: TGTGCCAGCAATTCCTACAATGAGCAGTTCTTC. Protein sequence: CASNSYNEQFF.

V and J are TRBV7-8 and TRBJ2-7; TRBD1 matches 9 bases. This CDR3 region has 14 residues. V was clipped by 5 bases and J by 5 bases; unmatched bases: 7. Germline assignment: CDR1 SGHVS and CDR2 FQNEAQ. In DNA form, the CDR3 reads TGTGCCAGCAGCCAGGGACAGGGTGCGGACGAGCAGTACTTC. Its translation: CASSQGQGADEQYF.

The V and J genes are TRBV27 and TRBJ2-7; D is tentatively TRBD1 or TRBD2 (6 bases each). Germline CDR1 reads MNHEY; CDR2 reads SMNVEV (reference sequence). The ends were cut back, 6 bases at V and 0 bases at J, with 15 bases in the middle. The CDR3 extends over 15 amino acids. CDR3 nucleotide sequence: TGTGCCAGCAGGGGAGTGGGGGGCCGCTCCTACGAGCAGTACTTC. It is translated as CASRGVGGRSYEQYF.

The rearrangement uses TRBV19 and TRBJ1-3; D not certain. The CDR3 has 14 amino acids. Trimming cost V 2 bases and J 0 bases, with 5 bases left between them. Germline CDR1 reads LNHDA; CDR2 reads SQIVND (reference sequence). CDR3 region: CASSIKTSGNTIYF. The CDR3 DNA reads as TGTGCCAGTAGTATAAAAACCTCTGGAAACACCATATATTTT.

This chain connects TRBV5-1 to TRBJ1-2; 8 positions match TRBD1. V shed 2 bases, J shed 7 bases, and the junction held 13 bases outside the gene matches. Germline CDR1 SGHRS, CDR2 YFSETQ. The CDR3 has 16 amino acids. The CDR3 region is CASSLGAGGHYTGYTF. For the CDR3, the DNA is TGCGCCAGCAGCTTAGGGGCAGGGGGCCACTACACTGGCTACACCTTC. The full variable domain, completed using reference TRBV5-1 and TRBJ1-2, is KAGVTQTPRYLIKTRGQQVTLSCSPISGHRSVSWYQQTPGQGLQFLFEYFSETQRNKGNFPGRFSGRQFSNSRSEMNVSTLELGDSALYLCASSLGAGGHYTGYTFGSGTRLTVV.

The chain is built from TRBV6-5 and TRBJ2-1; the D gene is possibly TRBD2 (6 bases). The CDR3 loop spans 14 amino acids. The V gene lost 7 bases and the J gene lost 5 bases, with 15 bases spanning the gap. Germline-derived CDR1 and CDR2 are MNHEY and SVGAGI. CDR3 protein: CASNPGAGHNEQFF. For the CDR3, the DNA is TGTGCCAGCAACCCCGGGGCGGGGCACAATGAGCAGTTCTTC.

This clone was seen repeatedly, ten times or more. The chain recombines TRBV15 with TRBJ1-2; possibly TRBD1 for D (5 bases). CDR1 and CDR2 from the germline V gene are LNHNV and YYDKDF (reference sequence). Trimming left V 3 bases short and J 2 bases short, with 16 bases between. CDR3 length equals 16 residues. CDR3 nucleotides: TGTGCCACCAGCAGGTCCCCCAGGGAGGGGAACTATGGCTACACCTTC. Translating it yields CATSRSPREGNYGYTF.

The rearrangement uses TRBV5-8 and TRBJ2-3; D possibly corresponds to TRBD1 (6 bases). Between the trimmed V and J ends, which lost 2 bases and 5 bases, there was a span of 9 bases. Germline V lookup: CDR1 SGHTS, CDR2 YDEGEE. CDR3 length equals 13 residues. The CDR3 is CASSFGQKDTQYF. Here the CDR3 DNA reads TGTGCCAGCAGCTTCGGACAGAAAGATACGCAGTATTTT.

This clone appeared a single time. The rearrangement links TRBV6-5 to TRBJ2-1, with no clear D. CDR1 MNHEY and CDR2 SVGAGI come from the germline V gene. V lost 2 bases, J lost 0 bases, and 8 bases lay in between. This CDR3 has 15 residues. CDR3 bases: TGTGCCAGCAGTTACACCATGAGCTCCTACAATGAGCAGTTCTTC. It codes for CASSYTMSSYNEQFF.

The chain carries TRBV14 and TRBJ2-5, with a weak D call TRBD1 (6 bases). Germline CDR1 SGHDN, CDR2 FVKESK. The CDR3 contains 15 residues. The V end was cut by 3 bases, the J end by 9 bases, with 20 bases between. The CDR3 bases are TGTGCCAGCAGCCAGGGACAAGGCCCCCTCGTGGCCCAGTACTTC. This codes for CASSQGQGPLVAQYF. The full variable domain, with the rest looked up from reference TRBV14 and TRBJ2-5, is EAGVTQFPSHSVIEKGQTVTLRCDPISGHDNLYWYRRVMGKEIKFLLHFVKESKQDESGMPNNRFLAERTGGTYSTLKVQPAELEDSGVYFCASSQGQGPLVAQYFGPGTRLLVL.

This rearrangement joins TRBV6-5 to TRBJ1-1; TRBD1 matches 11 bases. The V gene end was trimmed by 10 bases and the J gene end by 6 bases; junction bases not matched to a gene: 10. The CDR3 consists of 14 residues. Germline V CDR1 and CDR2: MNHEY, SVGAGI. The CDR3 coding sequence is TGTGCCACCTCTCGGACAGGGGGCTTGGCTGAAGCTTTCTTT. This translates into CATSRTGGLAEAFF.